The next 26 T cell receptor beta chains were all read from a single sample in a study of T cell responses to AZD1222 COVID-19 vaccine. Sequencing was performed with immunoSEQ multiplex PCR; in TCRdb, only in-frame clones are kept and a portion is missing. This sample yields 150,000 to 200,000 clones, of which around 92% are seen a single time; 1% to 1.4% belongs to the top ten. The input for sequencing was peripheral blood, taken 28 days after the second AZD1222 dose. These receptors came from an adult who received the AZD1222 COVID-19 vaccine.

The V call is TRBV5-1, the J call TRBJ1-1, with a tentative D call TRBD1 (6 bases). The V gene lost 7 bases and the J gene lost 6 bases, with 10 bases spanning the gap. Looked up from germline, CDR1 is SGHRS and CDR2 is YFSETQ. CDR3 length equals 11 residues. The CDR3 DNA reads TGCGCCAGCCAACAGGGTCCTGAAGCTTTCTTT. Its translation is CASQQGPEAFF. The full variable domain, in which reference TRBV5-1 and TRBJ1-1 provide the parts outside the CDR3, is KAGVTQTPRYLIKTRGQQVTLSCSPISGHRSVSWYQQTPGQGLQFLFEYFSETQRNKGNFPGRFSGRQFSNSRSEMNVSTLELGDSALYLCASQQGPEAFFGQGTRLTVV.

This chain connects TRBV5-6 to TRBJ1-2; D not certain. V dropped 1 base and J dropped 8 bases, with 6 bases sitting between them. Germline values: CDR1 SGHDT, CDR2 YYEEEE. The CDR3 is 11 residues long. The chain's CDR3 is CASSLREGYTF. Written as DNA, the CDR3 is TGTGCCAGCAGCTTGAGGGAGGGCTACACCTTC.

The rearrangement uses TRBV5-1 and TRBJ2-5, with TRBD2 identical over 11 bases. The V and J ends lost 0 bases and 0 bases, in that order; junction bases with no gene match: 7. This CDR3 contains 18 residues. CDR1 and CDR2 from the germline V gene are SGHRS and YFSETQ. The CDR3 nucleotides read TGCGCCAGCAGCTTGGGTACTAGCGGGGGAGGTAACCAAGAGACCCAGTACTTC. This gives the protein CASSLGTSGGGNQETQYF.

Concerning this clone: The junction shows a germline mismatch at one end, possibly a read error. The V call is TRBV2, the J call TRBJ2-5; TRBD2 is a possible D gene (5 bases). Per the germline V gene, CDR1 is SNHLY and CDR2 is FYNNEI. This CDR3 spans 14 amino acids. In nucleotides, the CDR3 is TGTGCCGGCAGCACCGAATCGCCGGGGGAGACCCAGTACTTC. It codes for CAGSTESPGETQYF.

V usage is TRBV9 and J usage is TRBJ2-2; perhaps TRBD1 as D (6 bases). Deletions cut 4 bases from V and 8 bases from J, with 21 bases between. The V gene's germline CDR1 is SGDLS and CDR2 YYNGEE. This CDR3 is built from 16 residues. CDR3 nucleotides: TGTGCCAGCAGCCCAACAGGGACACCGGCTGGGGGGGAGCTGTTTTTT. Protein: CASSPTGTPAGGELFF.

The chain employs TRBV9 and TRBJ1-1; D is unclear. CDR1 and CDR2 (germline): SGDLS, YYNGEE. The germline V and J ends were trimmed by 6 bases and 1 base, with 13 bases remaining between them. This CDR3 contains 14 residues. This CDR3 reads CASNKGQANTEAFF. The CDR3 nucleotides read TGTGCCAGCAACAAAGGGCAGGCGAACACTGAAGCTTTCTTT.

The chain carries TRBV5-4 and TRBJ1-5; D is perhaps TRBD1 (6 bases). Per the germline V gene, CDR1 is SGHNT and CDR2 is YYREEE (reference sequence). This CDR3 is 14 amino acids long. V lost 0 bases and J 6 bases, leaving 10 bases between the germline ends. The CDR3 sequence: CASSLVQGCQPQHF. The CDR3 DNA is TGTGCCAGCAGCTTGGTTCAGGGGTGTCAGCCCCAGCATTTT.

The J gene is TRBJ1-2, the V gene TRBV2, with D possibly TRBD1 on 6 matching bases. This CDR3 contains 14 residues. Trimming pared 7 bases from V and 4 bases from J, leaving 16 bases between. Germline V lookup: CDR1 SNHLY, CDR2 FYNNEI. CDR3 protein: CASTPEGGFYGYTF. DNA of the CDR3: TGTGCCAGCACTCCCGAGGGGGGTTTCTATGGCTACACCTTC.

The chain recombines TRBV12-3 or TRBV12-4 with TRBJ1-2; 8 positions agree with TRBD1. This CDR3 is 13 amino acids long. After removal of 5 bases from V and 3 bases from J, the junction contained 2 bases not matched to a gene. In nucleotides, the CDR3 is TGTGCCAGCAGTAAGGACAGGGACTATGGCTACACCTTC. Translated: CASSKDRDYGYTF.

This clone was detected once. The chain recombines TRBV19 with TRBJ1-1; 7 nucleotides align to TRBD1. The CDR3 is 16 residues long. Germline assignment: CDR1 LNHDA and CDR2 SQIVND (reference sequence). The V gene end was trimmed by 2 bases and the J gene end by 3 bases; junction bases not matched to a gene: 9. The CDR3 sequence: CASSISTGDVHTEAFF. As DNA, the CDR3 is TGTGCCAGTAGTATATCTACAGGGGATGTGCACACTGAAGCTTTCTTT.

This rearrangement joins TRBV7-8 to TRBJ1-3; D might be TRBD1 (5 bases). CDR3 size: 17 residues. Trimming took off 2 bases at V and 7 bases at J, with 21 bases between the two ends. Per germline, CDR1 SGHVS and CDR2 FQNEAQ. CDR3 residues: CASSLFVGTLTRNTIYF. Here the CDR3 DNA reads TGTGCCAGCAGCTTATTTGTAGGGACGCTAACCCGGAACACCATATATTTT.

The rearrangement links TRBV19 to TRBJ2-4; possibly TRBD2 for D (5 bases). The V end lost 4 bases, the J end lost 7 bases, and 14 bases lay between the germline ends. This CDR3 contains 14 residues. Germline V gives CDR1 LNHDA, CDR2 SQIVND (reference sequence). The CDR3 nucleotides read TGTGCCAGTAGTACCCAAGTCGGCGGGAACATTCAGTACTTC. Translated: CASSTQVGGNIQYF.

The V call is TRBV11-3, the J call TRBJ2-7; D not resolved. CDR3 length: 13 amino acids. V was clipped by 5 bases and J by 7 bases, with 15 bases between them. Germline V gene lookup returns CDR1 SGHNT and CDR2 YENEEA. CDR3 DNA: TGTGCCAGCAGCCGATCCTTAGTTTCGGAGCAGTACTTC. It is translated as CASSRSLVSEQYF.

J is TRBJ2-3 and V is TRBV5-6; no reliable D call. V gave up 7 bases and J gave up 4 bases, with 19 bases separating them. In germline, CDR1 is SGHDT, CDR2 YYEEEE. This CDR3 spans 15 amino acids. The DNA of the CDR3 is TGTGCCAGCGGATTGGGCAGGAGTCTGGCAGATACGCAGTATTTT. Amino acid sequence: CASGLGRSLADTQYF.

This chain uses TRBV10-3 with TRBJ1-1, with TRBD1 identical over 7 bases. The CDR3 has 16 amino acids. Trimming took 3 bases from V and 5 from J; bases not matched to a gene: 12. Germline V gives CDR1 ENHRY, CDR2 SYGVKD. The CDR3 DNA is TGTGCCATCAGTGAAAAGAGACAGACAGGGAGGACTGAAGCTTTCTTT. Amino acids: CAISEKRQTGRTEAFF.

This chain joins TRBV7-9 and TRBJ1-2, with 8 nucleotides matching TRBD1. The ends lost 5 bases at V and 5 bases at J; junction bases unmatched: 10. The CDR3 loop spans 15 amino acids. Germline V gene sequence: CDR1 SEHNR, CDR2 FQNEAQ (reference sequence). The CDR3 sequence is CASSLTGDPLYGYTF. The CDR3 coding sequence is TGTGCCAGCAGCCTGACAGGGGACCCCCTTTATGGCTACACCTTC.

The chain couples TRBV18 to TRBJ2-1; 8 bases are shared with TRBD1. Germline V gene sequence: CDR1 KGHSH, CDR2 LQKENI. CDR3 size: 14 residues. V shed 6 bases and J 8 bases; nucleotides not matched to a gene: 9. This CDR3 reads CASSRGQGRDEQFF. The CDR3 DNA follows: TGTGCCAGCTCCCGCGGACAGGGTAGGGATGAGCAGTTCTTC.

V gene TRBV9 combines with J gene TRBJ2-1, with D possibly TRBD1 on 5 matching bases. The CDR3 runs to 13 residues. Germline V gives CDR1 SGDLS, CDR2 YYNGEE. Trimming shortened V by 4 bases and J by 9 bases, and 14 bases separated the two germline ends. CDR3 loop: CASSLLQGGEQFF. Written as DNA, the CDR3 is TGTGCCAGCAGCCTCCTCCAGGGCGGTGAGCAGTTCTTC.

J is TRBJ1-3 and V is TRBV9; D is unresolved. Germline CDR1 SGDLS, CDR2 YYNGEE. This CDR3 has 14 amino acids. V was shortened by 4 bases and J by 4 bases, with 12 bases between the two germline ends. The CDR3 sequence: CASSHADKGNTIYF. In DNA form, the CDR3 reads TGTGCCAGCAGCCATGCAGATAAGGGAAACACCATATATTTT. Supplemented by reference TRBV9 and TRBJ1-3, the full variable domain reads DSGVTQTPKHLITATGQRVTLRCSPRSGDLSVYWYQQSLDQGLQFLIQYYNGEERAKGNILERFSAQQFPDLHSELNLSSLELGDSALYFCASSHADKGNTIYFGEGSWLTVV.

V and J are TRBV6-5 and TRBJ2-1; 9 positions agree with TRBD2. The V gene end was trimmed by 0 bases and the J gene end by 8 bases; junction bases not matched to a gene: 8. This CDR3 is 16 amino acids long. The germline CDR1 and CDR2 sequences are MNHEY and SVGAGI. For the CDR3, the DNA is TGTGCCAGCAGTTACTCTGGCGGGGGGGCCGAGGATGAGCAGTTCTTC. Translation gives CASSYSGGGAEDEQFF.

V usage is TRBV4-1 and J usage is TRBJ1-1, with D possibly TRBD1 on 6 matching bases. Trimming left V 6 bases short and J 1 base short, with 9 bases between. Germline V lookup: CDR1 MGHRA, CDR2 YSYEKL. This CDR3 has 13 amino acids. For the CDR3, the DNA is TGCGCCAGCAGTCGGGGGGCGAACACTGAAGCTTTCTTT. It yields the protein CASSRGANTEAFF.

This rearrangement joins TRBV10-3 to TRBJ2-3; 9 nucleotides match TRBD2. The CDR3 is 15 amino acids. Germline V lookup: CDR1 ENHRY, CDR2 SYGVKD. Trimming cost V 6 bases and J 1 base; bases outside gene matches: 5. The CDR3 loop reads CAIRESGGRTDTQYF. The CDR3 nucleotides are TGTGCCATCAGGGAGAGCGGGGGGCGCACAGATACGCAGTATTTT.

CDR3 region: CAIRTDNYGYTF. CDR3 bases: TGTGCCATCAGGACCGATAACTATGGCTACACCTTC. This chain connects TRBV10-3 to TRBJ1-2; D remains unclear. The V gene's germline CDR1 is ENHRY and CDR2 SYGVKD. The CDR3 loop spans 12 amino acids. The V gene lost 6 bases and the J gene lost 1 base, with 6 bases spanning the gap.

The V gene is TRBV2, the J gene TRBJ2-1; tentative D call: TRBD2 (5 bases). Germline values: CDR1 SNHLY, CDR2 FYNNEI. Deletions cut 10 bases from V and 8 bases from J, with 12 bases between. The CDR3 extends over 11 amino acids. CDR3 region: CATGGFDEQFF. As DNA, the CDR3 is TGTGCCACCGGAGGTTTCGATGAGCAGTTCTTC.

This clone was observed once. CDR3 sequence: CASGFGSGNEKLFF. Written as DNA, the CDR3 is TGTGCTAGTGGTTTTGGCAGCGGGAATGAAAAACTGTTTTTT. The chain recombines TRBV12-5 with TRBJ1-4; D is unresolved. Germline CDR1 is LGHNT and CDR2 is FRNRAP. With 3 bases removed from V and 5 bases from J, the gap between germline ends came to 10 bases. This CDR3 spans 14 amino acids.

The J gene is TRBJ1-4, the V gene TRBV11-1, with D perhaps TRBD1 (6 bases). The CDR3 runs 14 residues. The germline V gene has CDR1 SGHAT and CDR2 FQDESV (reference sequence). Trimming left V 5 bases short and J 4 bases short, with 11 bases between. The CDR3 region has the DNA TGTGCCAGCAGCGCAGGGGAGGTTAATGAAAAACTGTTTTTT. As protein: CASSAGEVNEKLFF.